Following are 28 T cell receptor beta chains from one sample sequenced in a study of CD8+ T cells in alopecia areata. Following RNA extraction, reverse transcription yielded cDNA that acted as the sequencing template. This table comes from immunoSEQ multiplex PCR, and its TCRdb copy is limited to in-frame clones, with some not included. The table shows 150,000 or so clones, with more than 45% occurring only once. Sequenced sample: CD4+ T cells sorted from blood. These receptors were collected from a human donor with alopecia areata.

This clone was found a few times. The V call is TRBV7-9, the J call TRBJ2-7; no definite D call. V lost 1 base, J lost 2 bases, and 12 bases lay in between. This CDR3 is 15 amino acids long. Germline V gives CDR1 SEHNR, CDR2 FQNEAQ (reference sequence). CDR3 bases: TGTGCCAGCAGCTTAGGTTCGGGCGTCGCCTACGAGCAGTACTTC. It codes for CASSLGSGVAYEQYF.

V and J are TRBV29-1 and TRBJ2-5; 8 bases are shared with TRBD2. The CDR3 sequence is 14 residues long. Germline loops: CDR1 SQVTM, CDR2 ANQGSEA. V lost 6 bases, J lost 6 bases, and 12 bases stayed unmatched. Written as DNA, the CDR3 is TGCAGCGTCCCGCAAGCGGGAGTTGCGCAGACCCAGTACTTC. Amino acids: CSVPQAGVAQTQYF.

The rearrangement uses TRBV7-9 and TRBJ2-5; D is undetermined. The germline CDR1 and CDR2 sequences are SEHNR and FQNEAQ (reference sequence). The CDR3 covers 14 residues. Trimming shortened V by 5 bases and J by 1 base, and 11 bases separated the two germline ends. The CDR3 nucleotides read TGTGCCAGCAGCCCCATGTGGCTCCAAGAGACCCAGTACTTC. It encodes CASSPMWLQETQYF.

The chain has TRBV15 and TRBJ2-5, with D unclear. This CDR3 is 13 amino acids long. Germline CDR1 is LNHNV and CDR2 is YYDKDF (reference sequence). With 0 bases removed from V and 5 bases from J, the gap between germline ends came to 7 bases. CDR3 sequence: CATSRDPGETQYF. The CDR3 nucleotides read TGTGCCACCAGCAGAGATCCCGGGGAGACCCAGTACTTC. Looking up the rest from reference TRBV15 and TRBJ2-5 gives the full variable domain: DAMVIQNPRYQVTQFGKPVTLSCSQTLNHNVMYWYQQKSSQAPKLLFHYYDKDFNNEADTPDNFQSRRPNTSFCFLDIRSPGLGDTAMYLCATSRDPGETQYFGPGTRLLVL.

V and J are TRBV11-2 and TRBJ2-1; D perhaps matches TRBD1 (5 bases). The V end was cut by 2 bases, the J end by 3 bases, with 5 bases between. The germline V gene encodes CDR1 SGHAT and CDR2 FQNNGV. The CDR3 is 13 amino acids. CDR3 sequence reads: CASSLQGYNEQFF. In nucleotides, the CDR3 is TGTGCCAGCAGCTTACAGGGCTACAATGAGCAGTTCTTC.

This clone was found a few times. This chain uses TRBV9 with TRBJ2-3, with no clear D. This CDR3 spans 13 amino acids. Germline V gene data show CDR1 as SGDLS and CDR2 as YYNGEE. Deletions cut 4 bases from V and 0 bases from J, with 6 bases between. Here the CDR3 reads CASSSSSTDTQYF. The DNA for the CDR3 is TGTGCCAGCAGCAGTTCTAGCACAGATACGCAGTATTTT.

CDR3 amino acids: CASSPLRGLQETQYF. In nucleotides, the CDR3 is TGCGCCAGCAGTCCCCTCCGAGGCCTCCAAGAGACCCAGTACTTC. The genes are TRBV4-1 and TRBJ2-5; D remains ambiguous. V was trimmed by 6 bases and J by 1 base, leaving 15 bases between them. Germline loops: CDR1 MGHRA, CDR2 YSYEKL. The CDR3 has 15 residues.

The CDR3 nucleotides read TGTGCCAGCACCCTCCGCGGCTACGAGCAGTACTTC. Translated, it gives CASTLRGYEQYF. The genes are TRBV2 and TRBJ2-7, with D hard to call. Trimming took 7 bases from V and 3 from J, leaving 10 bases between them. CDR1 and CDR2 from the germline V gene are SNHLY and FYNNEI. The CDR3 is 12 amino acids.

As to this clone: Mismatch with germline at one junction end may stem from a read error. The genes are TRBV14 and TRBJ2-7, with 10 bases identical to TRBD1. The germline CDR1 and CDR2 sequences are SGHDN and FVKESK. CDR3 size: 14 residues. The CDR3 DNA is TGTGCCAGCAGACAAGGACAGGGGGCCTACGAGCAGTACTTC. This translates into CASRQGQGAYEQYF.

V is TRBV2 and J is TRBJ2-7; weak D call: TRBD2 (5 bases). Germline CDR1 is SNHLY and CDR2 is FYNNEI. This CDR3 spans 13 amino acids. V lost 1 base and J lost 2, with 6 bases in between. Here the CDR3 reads CASSEGLPYEQYF. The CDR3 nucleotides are TGTGCCAGCAGTGAAGGACTACCCTACGAGCAGTACTTC.

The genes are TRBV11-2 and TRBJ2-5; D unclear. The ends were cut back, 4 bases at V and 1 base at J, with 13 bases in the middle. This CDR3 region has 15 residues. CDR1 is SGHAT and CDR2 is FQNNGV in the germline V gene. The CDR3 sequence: CASSSDVGPQETQYF. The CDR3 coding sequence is TGTGCCAGCAGCTCAGATGTCGGGCCCCAAGAGACCCAGTACTTC.

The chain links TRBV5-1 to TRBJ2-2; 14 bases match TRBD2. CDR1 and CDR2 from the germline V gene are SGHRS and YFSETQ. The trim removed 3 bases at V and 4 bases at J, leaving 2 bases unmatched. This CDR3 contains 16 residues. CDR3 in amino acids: CASSYGLAGGTGELFF. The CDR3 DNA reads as TGCGCCAGCAGCTACGGACTAGCGGGAGGCACCGGGGAGCTGTTTTTT.

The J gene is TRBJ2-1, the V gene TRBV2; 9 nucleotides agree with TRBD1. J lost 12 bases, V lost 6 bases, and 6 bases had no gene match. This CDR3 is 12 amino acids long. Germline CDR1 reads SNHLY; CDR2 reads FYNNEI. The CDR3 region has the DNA TGTGCCAGCAGGTCAACAGGGGGCGGGCAGTTCTTC. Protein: CASRSTGGGQFF.

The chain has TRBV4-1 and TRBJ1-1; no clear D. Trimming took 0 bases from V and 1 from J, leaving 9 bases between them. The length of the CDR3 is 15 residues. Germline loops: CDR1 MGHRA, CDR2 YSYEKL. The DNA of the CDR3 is TGCGCCAGCAGCCAAGACCAGGCGAGGAACACTGAAGCTTTCTTT. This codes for CASSQDQARNTEAFF.

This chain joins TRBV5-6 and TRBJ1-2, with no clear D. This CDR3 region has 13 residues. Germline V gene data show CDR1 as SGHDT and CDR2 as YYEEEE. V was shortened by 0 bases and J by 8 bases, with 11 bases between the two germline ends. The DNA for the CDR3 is TGTGCCAGCAGCTTGGATTACCGCCAAGGCTACACCTTC. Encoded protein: CASSLDYRQGYTF. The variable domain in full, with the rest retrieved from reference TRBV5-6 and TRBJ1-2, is DAGVTQSPTHLIKTRGQQVTLRCSPKSGHDTVSWYQQALGQGPQFIFQYYEEEERQRGNFPDRFSGHQFPNYSSELNVNALLLGDSALYLCASSLDYRQGYTFGSGTRLTVV.

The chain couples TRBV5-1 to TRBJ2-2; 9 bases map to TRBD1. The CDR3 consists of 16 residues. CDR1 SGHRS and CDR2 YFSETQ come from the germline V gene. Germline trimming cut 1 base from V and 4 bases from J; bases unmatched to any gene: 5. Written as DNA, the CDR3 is TGCGCCAGCAGCTTGAACCCGGGACAGGGCACCGGGGAGCTGTTTTTT. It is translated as CASSLNPGQGTGELFF.

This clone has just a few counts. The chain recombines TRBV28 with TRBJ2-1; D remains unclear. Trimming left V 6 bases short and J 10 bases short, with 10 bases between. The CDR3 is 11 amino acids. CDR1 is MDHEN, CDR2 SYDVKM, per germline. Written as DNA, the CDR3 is TGTGCCAGCAGCGTAAGATGGGAGCAGTTCTTC. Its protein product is CASSVRWEQFF.

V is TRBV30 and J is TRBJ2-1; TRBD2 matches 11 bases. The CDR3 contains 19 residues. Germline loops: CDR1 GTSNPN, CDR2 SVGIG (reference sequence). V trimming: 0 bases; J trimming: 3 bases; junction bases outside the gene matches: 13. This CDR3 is CAWSVFLAGGVGGYNEQFF. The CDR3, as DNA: TGTGCCTGGAGTGTATTTCTAGCGGGAGGTGTGGGGGGCTACAATGAGCAGTTCTTC.

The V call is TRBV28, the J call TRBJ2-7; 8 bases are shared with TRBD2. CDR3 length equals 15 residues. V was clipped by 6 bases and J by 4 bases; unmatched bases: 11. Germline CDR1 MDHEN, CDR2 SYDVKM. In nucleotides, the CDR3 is TGTGCCAGCAGCCGCCCGGGGGGGGCGCGTTACGAGCAGTACTTC. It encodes CASSRPGGARYEQYF. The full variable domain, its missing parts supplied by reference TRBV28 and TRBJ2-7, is DVKVTQSSRYLVKRTGEKVFLECVQDMDHENMFWYRQDPGLGLRLIYFSYDVKMKEKGDIPEGYSVSREKKERFSLILESASTNQTSMYLCASSRPGGARYEQYFGPGTRLTVT.

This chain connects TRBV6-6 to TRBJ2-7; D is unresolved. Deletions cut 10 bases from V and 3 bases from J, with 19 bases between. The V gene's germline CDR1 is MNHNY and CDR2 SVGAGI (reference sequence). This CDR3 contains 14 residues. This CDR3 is CATATRPGLYEQYF. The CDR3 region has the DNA TGTGCCACAGCCACGAGACCTGGCCTCTACGAGCAGTACTTC.

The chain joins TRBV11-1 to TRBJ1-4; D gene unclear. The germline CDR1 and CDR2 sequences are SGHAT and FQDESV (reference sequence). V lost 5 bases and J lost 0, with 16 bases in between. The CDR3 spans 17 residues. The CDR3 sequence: CASSRPAGIATNEKLFF. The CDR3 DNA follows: TGTGCCAGCAGCCGCCCGGCGGGGATTGCAACTAATGAAAAACTGTTTTTT.

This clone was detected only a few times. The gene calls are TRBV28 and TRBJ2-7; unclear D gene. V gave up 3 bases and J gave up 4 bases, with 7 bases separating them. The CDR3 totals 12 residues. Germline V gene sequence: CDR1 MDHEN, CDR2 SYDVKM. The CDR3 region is CASSFYAYEQYF. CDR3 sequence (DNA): TGTGCCAGCAGTTTTTACGCGTACGAGCAGTACTTC.

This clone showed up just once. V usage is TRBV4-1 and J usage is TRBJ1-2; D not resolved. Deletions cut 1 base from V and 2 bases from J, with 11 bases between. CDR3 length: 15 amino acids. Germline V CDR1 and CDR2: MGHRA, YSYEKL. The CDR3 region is CASSQVLAQNYGYTF. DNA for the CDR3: TGCGCCAGCAGCCAAGTATTGGCACAAAACTATGGCTACACCTTC.

CDR3: CAWETGRQETQYF. The DNA of the CDR3 is TGTGCCTGGGAGACAGGAAGACAAGAGACCCAGTACTTC. V usage is TRBV30 and J usage is TRBJ2-5, with D possibly being TRBD1 (6 bases). Germline V CDR1 and CDR2: GTSNPN, SVGIG (reference sequence). The CDR3 is 13 residues long. Trimming stripped 5 bases from V and 2 bases from J, with 12 bases between. The full variable domain, rest sourced from reference TRBV30 and TRBJ2-5, is SQTIHQWPATLVQPVGSPLSLECTVEGTSNPNLYWYRQAAGRGLQLLFYSVGIGQISSEVPQNLSASRPQDRQFILSSKKLLLSDSGFYLCAWETGRQETQYFGPGTRLLVL.

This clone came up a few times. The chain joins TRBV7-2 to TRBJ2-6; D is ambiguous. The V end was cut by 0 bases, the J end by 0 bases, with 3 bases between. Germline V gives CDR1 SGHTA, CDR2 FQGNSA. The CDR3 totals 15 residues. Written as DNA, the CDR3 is TGTGCCAGCAGCTTAGCTCGCTCTGGGGCCAACGTCCTGACTTTC. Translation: CASSLARSGANVLTF.

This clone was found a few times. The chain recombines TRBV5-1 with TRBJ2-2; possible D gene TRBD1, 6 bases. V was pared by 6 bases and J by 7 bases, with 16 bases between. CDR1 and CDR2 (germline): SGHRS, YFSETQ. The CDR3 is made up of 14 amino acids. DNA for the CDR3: TGCGCCAGCACTTTTGGACAGTCGGTCGGGGAGCTGTTTTTT. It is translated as CASTFGQSVGELFF.

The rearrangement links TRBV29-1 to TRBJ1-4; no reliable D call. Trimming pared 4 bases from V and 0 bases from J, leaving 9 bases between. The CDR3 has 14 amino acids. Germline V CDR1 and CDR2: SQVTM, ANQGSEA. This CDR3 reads CSVGKASTNEKLFF. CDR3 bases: TGCAGCGTTGGGAAAGCCTCAACTAATGAAAAACTGTTTTTT.

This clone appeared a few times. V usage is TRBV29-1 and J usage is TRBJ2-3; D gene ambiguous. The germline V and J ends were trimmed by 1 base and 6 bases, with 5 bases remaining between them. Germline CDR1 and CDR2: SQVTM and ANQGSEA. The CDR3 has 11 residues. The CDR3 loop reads CSVEVGDTQYF. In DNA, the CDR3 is TGCAGCGTTGAAGTGGGGGATACGCAGTATTTT.